These 8 T cell receptor beta chains were all obtained from the same sample, sequenced in a study of chemoradiotherapy in HPV16-positive cancers. Measured with immunoSEQ multiplex PCR; TCRdb has only the in-frame clones, and not every one. The table records roughly 7,400 clones, approximately 79% of them present only once. Sequencing was performed on tumor tissue, taken from a patient who underwent chemoradiotherapy. These receptor sequences come from a human donor with HPV-associated anogenital cancer.

This clone has just a few counts. This chain joins TRBV15 and TRBJ1-5, with D tentatively TRBD1 (6 bases). There are 13 residues in the CDR3. Germline loops: CDR1 LNHNV, CDR2 YYDKDF (reference sequence). Trimming pared 0 bases from V and 7 bases from J, leaving 7 bases between. The DNA for the CDR3 is TGTGCCACCAGCAGAGACCAGGGGCAGCCCCAGCATTTT. Encoded protein: CATSRDQGQPQHF.

The V and J genes are TRBV19 and TRBJ2-7; no definite D call. Germline V gene lookup returns CDR1 LNHDA and CDR2 SQIVND (reference sequence). This CDR3 has 15 residues. The V and J ends lost 1 base and 4 bases respectively, with 14 bases between them. Here the CDR3 DNA reads TGTGCCAGTAGTATAGGGCCCCGGGCACAGTACGAGCAGTACTTC. Protein: CASSIGPRAQYEQYF.

The chain links TRBV7-9 to TRBJ1-1, with D possibly being TRBD1 (6 bases). Germline V lookup: CDR1 SEHNR, CDR2 FQNEAQ (reference sequence). Deletions cut 5 bases from V and 4 bases from J, with 17 bases between. The CDR3 totals 15 residues. The CDR3 spells CASSRSRGVGTEAFF. The CDR3 DNA is TGTGCCAGCAGCCGTTCAAGGGGGGTTGGCACTGAAGCTTTCTTT.

The V gene is TRBV4-1, the J gene TRBJ2-5; D possibly corresponds to TRBD1 (5 bases). The CDR3 spans 15 residues. The V end was cut by 5 bases, the J end by 2 bases, with 15 bases between. Per germline, CDR1 MGHRA and CDR2 YSYEKL. CDR3 protein: CASSELLREQETQYF. The CDR3 DNA follows: TGCGCCAGCAGCGAGCTACTCAGGGAACAAGAGACCCAGTACTTC.

This clone was observed a handful of times. The J gene is TRBJ1-1, the V gene TRBV19; D perhaps matches TRBD1 (5 bases). Germline-derived CDR1 and CDR2 are LNHDA and SQIVND (reference sequence). V lost 2 bases to trimming and J lost 1 base, with 11 bases between them. CDR3 length: 15 amino acids. CDR3 nucleotides: TGTGCCAGTAGTATAAATGGGGACGGGAACACTGAAGCTTTCTTT. It translates to CASSINGDGNTEAFF.

This chain joins TRBV10-3 and TRBJ2-7; 10 bases match TRBD2. The CDR3 contains 13 residues. The germline V gene encodes CDR1 ENHRY and CDR2 SYGVKD. Germline trimming cut 11 bases from V and 5 bases from J; bases unmatched to any gene: 9. The CDR3 protein is CAAGLAGANEQYF. In nucleotides, the CDR3 is TGTGCCGCGGGCCTAGCGGGGGCTAACGAGCAGTACTTC.

The chain combines TRBV10-3 with TRBJ2-2; 8 bases fit TRBD2. Germline V gives CDR1 ENHRY, CDR2 SYGVKD. Trimming at V came to 6 bases and at J to 5 bases, leaving 14 bases not matched to a gene. This CDR3 contains 17 residues. The CDR3 here is CAISARGAGARTGELFF. CDR3 DNA sequence: TGTGCCATCAGCGCTCGGGGAGCGGGAGCCAGGACCGGGGAGCTGTTTTTT.

The rearrangement joins TRBV11-2 to TRBJ1-5, with D uncertain. Trimming removed 3 bases from V and 1 base from J, with 10 bases in between. CDR1 and CDR2 (germline): SGHAT, FQNNGV. The CDR3 is made up of 15 amino acids. The CDR3 DNA reads as TGTGCCAGCAGCTTTGGACCTTCGAGCAATCAGCCCCAGCATTTT. Translation: CASSFGPSSNQPQHF. Looking up the rest from reference TRBV11-2 and TRBJ1-5 gives the full variable domain: EAGVAQSPRYKIIEKRQSVAFWCNPISGHATLYWYQQILGQGPKLLIQFQNNGVVDDSQLPKDRFSAERLKGVDSTLKIQPAKLEDSAVYLCASSFGPSSNQPQHFGDGTRLSIL.